Listed below are T cell receptor beta chains from one sample, sequenced in a study of CD8+CD57+ T cells in acquired aplastic anemia. TCRdb re-analysed the reads in MiXCR, keeping a single row per CDR3 protein. This sample has 150,000 to 200,000 distinct CDR3 sequences, with around 60% found just once. The specimen sequenced was sorted CD4+, CD8+, or CD8+CD57+ T cells (not recorded which) from PBMCs. The receptors were sampled from a human donor in good health. The CDR3 runs from the conserved cysteine through the conserved F or W. Fields, in order: J gene, V gene, D gene, clone size, CDR3 protein, CDR3 DNA. A D gene is named only where the DNA matches it firmly. Size is omitted from some rows. Given values are once, few, many or a class for expanded clones.

TRBJ2-5 | TRBV6-2/TRBV6-3 | - | many | CASSTRLETQYF | TGTGCCAGCAGTACTCGGTTGGAGACCCAGTACTTC
TRBJ2-7 | TRBV5-5 | - | - | CASSLGLAEYNEQYF | TGTGCCAGCAGCTTGGGGCTAGCAGAGTACAATGAGCAGTACTTC
TRBJ2-7 | TRBV6-4 | - | many | CASSDSWRTSSSYEQYF | TGTGCCAGCAGTGACTCGTGGAGGACTTCGAGCTCCTACGAGCAGTACTTC
TRBJ2-2 | TRBV10-3 | TRBD2 | - | CAISVGRRGGAGELFF | TGTGCCATCAGTGTCGGGAGGCGGGGCGGGGCCGGGGAGCTGTTTTTT
TRBJ2-7 | TRBV9 | - | - | CASSVGQTIYEQYF | TGTGCCAGCAGCGTAGGGCAGACAATATACGAGCAGTACTTC
TRBJ2-7 | TRBV7-9 | TRBD2 | once | CASREAGGPGSEQYF | TGTGCCAGCAGGGAGGCGGGAGGGCCTGGGAGCGAGCAGTACTTC
TRBJ2-1 | TRBV10-3 | TRBD2 | - | CAISGASGGPTYNEQFF | TGTGCCATCAGTGGGGCTAGCGGGGGGCCCACCTACAATGAGCAGTTCTTC
TRBJ2-5 | TRBV6-5 | TRBD2 | - | CATGTSGTGYQETQYF | TGTGCCACCGGGACTAGCGGGACGGGGTACCAAGAGACCCAGTACTTC
TRBJ2-7 | TRBV7-9 | TRBD2 | many | CASSSTSVYEQYF | TGTGCCAGCAGCTCGACTAGCGTCTACGAGCAGTACTTC
TRBJ1-4 | TRBV25-1 | - | many | CASSGGFEKLFF | TGTGCCAGCAGTGGAGGGTTTGAAAAACTGTTTTTT
TRBJ2-1 | TRBV6-1 | - | - | CASSLAGSYNEQFF | TGTGCCAGCAGTTTGGCGGGGTCCTACAATGAGCAGTTCTTC
TRBJ2-5 | TRBV5-1 | - | many | CASSLTPQEATQYF | TGCGCCAGCAGCCTGACCCCCCAGGAGGCGACCCAGTACTTC
TRBJ1-6 | TRBV7-9 | - | - | CASSFIQGYNSPLHF | TGTGCCAGCAGCTTCATCCAGGGTTATAATTCACCCCTCCACTTT
TRBJ2-1 | TRBV7-8 | - | - | CASIFRPSMIYEQFF | TGTGCCAGCATTTTCCGGCCTTCGATGATCTATGAGCAGTTCTTC
TRBJ1-1 | TRBV11-1 | - | - | CASSSMGRSQQNTEAFF | TGTGCCAGCAGCTCAATGGGGCGCAGCCAACAGAACACTGAAGCTTTCTTT
TRBJ2-3 | TRBV20-1 | TRBD2 | - | CSPRGGKDTQYF | TGCAGTCCCCGGGGGGGCAAAGATACGCAGTATTTT
TRBJ2-7 | TRBV19 | - | many | CASSIGSTSSYEQYF | TGTGCCAGTAGTATCGGGAGTACCAGCTCCTACGAGCAGTACTTC
TRBJ2-7 | TRBV14 | - | few | CASSQTIGAHGGYEQYF | TGTGCCAGCAGCCAAACCATAGGAGCTCACGGAGGCTACGAGCAGTACTTC
TRBJ1-5 | TRBV7-9 | TRBD1 | - | CASSLGVSGTGDNQPQHF | TGTGCCAGCAGCTTAGGCGTATCCGGGACAGGGGACAATCAGCCCCAGCATTTT
TRBJ1-5 | TRBV7-8 | TRBD1 | once | CASSLYRGDQPQHF | TGTGCCAGCAGCTTATACAGGGGGGATCAGCCCCAGCATTTT
TRBJ1-3 | TRBV6-1 | - | - | CASSENRDTIYF | TGTGCCAGCAGTGAAAATAGAGACACCATATATTTT
TRBJ2-3 | TRBV10-3 | TRBD1 | - | CAISEPGTGDTQYF | TGTGCCATCAGTGAGCCAGGGACAGGGGACACGCAGTATTTT